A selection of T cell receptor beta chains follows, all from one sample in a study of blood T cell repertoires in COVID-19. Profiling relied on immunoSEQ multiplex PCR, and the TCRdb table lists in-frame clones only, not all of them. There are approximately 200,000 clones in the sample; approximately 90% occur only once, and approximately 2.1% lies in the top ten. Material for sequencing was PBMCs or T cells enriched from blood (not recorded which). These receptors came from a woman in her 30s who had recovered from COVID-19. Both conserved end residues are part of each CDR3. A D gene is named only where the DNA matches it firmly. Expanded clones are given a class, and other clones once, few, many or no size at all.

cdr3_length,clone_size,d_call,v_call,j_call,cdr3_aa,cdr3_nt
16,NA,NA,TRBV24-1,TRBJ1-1,CATSDLRRVTNTEAFF,TGTGCCACCAGTGATTTAAGAAGAGTAACGAACACTGAAGCTTTCTTT
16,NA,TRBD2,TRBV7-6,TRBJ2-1,CASSRPGLAGVGEQFF,TGTGCCAGCAGCCGACCGGGACTAGCGGGAGTCGGTGAGCAGTTCTTC
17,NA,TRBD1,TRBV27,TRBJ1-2,CASSLPLKKDRDYGYTF,TGTGCCAGCAGTTTACCCCTCAAAAAAGACAGGGACTATGGCTACACCTTC
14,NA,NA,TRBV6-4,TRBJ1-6,CASSEGQGYSPLHF,TGTGCCAGCAGTGAAGGTCAGGGATATTCACCCCTCCACTTT
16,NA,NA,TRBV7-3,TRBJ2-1,CASSPQGGSPYNEQFF,TGTGCCAGCAGCCCACAAGGGGGATCGCCCTACAATGAGCAGTTCTTC
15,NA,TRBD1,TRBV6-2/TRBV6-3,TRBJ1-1,CASSQNRGGNTEAFF,TGTGCCAGCAGCCAAAACAGGGGGGGCAACACTGAAGCTTTCTTT
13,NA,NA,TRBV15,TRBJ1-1,CATSRDKQSPAFF,TGTGCCACCAGCAGAGACAAACAATCCCCAGCTTTCTTT
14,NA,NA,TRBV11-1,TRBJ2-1,CASSFGGNHNEQFF,TGTGCCAGCAGCTTCGGAGGGAATCACAATGAGCAGTTCTTC
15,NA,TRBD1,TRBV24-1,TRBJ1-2,CATSDQGQWGYGYTF,TGTGCCACCAGTGATCAGGGACAGTGGGGCTATGGCTACACCTTC
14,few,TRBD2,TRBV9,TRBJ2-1,CASSTASGSDEQFF,TGTGCCAGCAGCACCGCCAGCGGGAGCGATGAGCAGTTCTTC
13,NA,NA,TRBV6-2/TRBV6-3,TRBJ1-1,CASSYGGPTEAFF,TGTGCCAGCAGTTACGGGGGCCCCACTGAAGCTTTCTTT
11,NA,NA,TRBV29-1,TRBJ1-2,CSCSGGNGYTF,TGCAGCTGCAGCGGGGGCAATGGCTACACCTTC
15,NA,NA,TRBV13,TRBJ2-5,CASSLNGVMEETQYF,TGTGCCAGCAGCTTAAATGGAGTGATGGAGGAGACCCAGTACTTC
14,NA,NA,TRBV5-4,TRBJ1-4,CASSLDGGSEKLFF,TGTGCCAGCAGCTTGGACGGCGGGAGTGAAAAACTGTTTTTT
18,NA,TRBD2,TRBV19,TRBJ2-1,CASSIGGLAGSSYNEQFF,TGTGCCAGTAGTATCGGGGGACTAGCGGGGAGCTCCTACAATGAGCAGTTCTTC
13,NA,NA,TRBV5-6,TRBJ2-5,CASSSLLRETQYF,TGTGCCAGCAGCTCCCTCCTCCGGGAGACCCAGTACTTC
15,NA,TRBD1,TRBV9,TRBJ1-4,CASSPRDSINEKLFF,TGTGCCAGCAGCCCCCGGGACAGCATTAATGAAAAACTGTTTTTT
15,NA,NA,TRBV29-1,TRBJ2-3,CSVPKAGFSTDTQYF,TGCAGCGTCCCCAAGGCGGGTTTCAGCACAGATACGCAGTATTTT
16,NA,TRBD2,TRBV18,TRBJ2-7,CASSPPNFLAGDEQYF,TGTGCCAGCTCACCACCTAATTTTCTAGCGGGAGACGAGCAGTACTTC
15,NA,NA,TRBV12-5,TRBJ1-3,CASGLVQGSGNTIYF,TGTGCTAGTGGTTTGGTACAGGGCTCTGGAAACACCATATATTTT
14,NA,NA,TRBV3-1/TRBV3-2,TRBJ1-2,CASSQESGYYGYTF,TGTGCCAGCAGCCAAGAATCCGGTTACTATGGCTACACCTTC
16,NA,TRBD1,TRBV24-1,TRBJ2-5,CATSDHRDSRRETQYF,TGTGCCACCAGTGATCACCGGGACAGTCGTCGAGAGACCCAGTACTTC
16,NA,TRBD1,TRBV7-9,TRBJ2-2,CASSLHADRSNRELFF,TGTGCCAGCAGCTTACATGCGGACAGGTCCAATAGGGAGCTGTTTTTT
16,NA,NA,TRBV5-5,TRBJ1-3,CASSYDDRSSGNTIYF,TGTGCCAGCAGCTACGACGACAGGTCCTCTGGAAACACCATATATTTT
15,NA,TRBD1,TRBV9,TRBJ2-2,CASSGTGGLFGELFF,TGTGCCAGCAGCGGCACAGGGGGCCTGTTCGGGGAGCTGTTTTTT
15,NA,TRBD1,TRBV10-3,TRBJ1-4,CAISASGTGAEKLFF,TGTGCCATCAGTGCTTCCGGGACAGGGGCCGAAAAACTGTTTTTT
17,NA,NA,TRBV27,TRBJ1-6,CASSLRSVGGTNSPLHF,TGTGCCAGCAGTCTAAGGTCCGTCGGGGGGACTAATTCACCCCTCCACTTT
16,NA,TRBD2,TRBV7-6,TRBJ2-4,CASSLASGLAQNIQYF,TGTGCCAGCAGCTTAGCTTCGGGACTAGCCCAAAACATTCAGTACTTC
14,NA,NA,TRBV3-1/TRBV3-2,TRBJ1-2,CASSPRESNYGYTF,TGTGCCAGCAGCCCCCGGGAGAGTAACTATGGCTACACCTTC
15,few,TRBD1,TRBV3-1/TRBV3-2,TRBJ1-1,CASSQAGTGDTEAFF,TGTGCCAGCAGCCAAGCGGGGACAGGGGACACTGAAGCTTTCTTT
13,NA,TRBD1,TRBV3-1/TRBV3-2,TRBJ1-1,CASSDREVTEAFF,TGTGCCAGCAGTGACAGGGAGGTCACTGAAGCTTTCTTT
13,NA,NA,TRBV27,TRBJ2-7,CASSWRGPYEQYF,TGTGCCAGCAGTTGGCGGGGACCCTACGAGCAGTACTTC
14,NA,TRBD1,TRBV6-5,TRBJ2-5,CASTQPGQGETQYF,TGTGCCAGCACTCAACCAGGACAGGGCGAGACCCAGTACTTC
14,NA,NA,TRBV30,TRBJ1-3,CAWSRTGSGNTIYF,TGTGCCTGGAGCCGAACAGGGTCTGGAAACACCATATATTTT
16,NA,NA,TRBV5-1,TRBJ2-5,CASSLGAANHYETQYF,TGCGCCAGCAGCTTGGGAGCAGCAAACCACTACGAGACCCAGTACTTC
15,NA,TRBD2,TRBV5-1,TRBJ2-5,CASSLTSGPQETQYF,TGCGCCAGCAGCTTGACTAGCGGGCCCCAAGAGACCCAGTACTTC
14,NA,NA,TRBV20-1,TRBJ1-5,CSASVSGRNQPQHF,TGCAGTGCTAGTGTTTCCGGGAGAAATCAGCCCCAGCATTTT
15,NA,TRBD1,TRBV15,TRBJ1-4,CATSSTTGGGEKLFF,TGTGCCACCAGCAGTACAACAGGGGGCGGGGAAAAACTGTTTTTT
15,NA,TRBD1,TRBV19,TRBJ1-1,CASSTTGAQDTEAFF,TGTGCCAGTAGTACCACAGGGGCTCAGGACACTGAAGCTTTCTTT
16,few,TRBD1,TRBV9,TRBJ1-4,CASSPNPGQGDEKLFF,TGTGCCAGCAGCCCTAACCCGGGACAGGGGGATGAAAAACTGTTTTTT
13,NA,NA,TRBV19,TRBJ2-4,CASWEKAKNIQYF,TGTGCCAGCTGGGAGAAAGCCAAAAACATTCAGTACTTC
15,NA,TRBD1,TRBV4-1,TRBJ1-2,CASSQDGTGIYGYTF,TGCGCCAGCAGCCAAGATGGGACAGGGATCTATGGCTACACCTTC
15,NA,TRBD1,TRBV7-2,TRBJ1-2,CASSPRTGTAHGYTF,TGTGCCAGCAGCCCGCGGACAGGGACCGCCCATGGCTACACCTTC
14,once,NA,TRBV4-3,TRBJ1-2,CASSQDRGEFGYTF,TGCGCCAGCAGCCAAGACAGGGGAGAATTTGGCTACACCTTC
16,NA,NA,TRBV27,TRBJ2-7,CASSPRTVTLTYEQYF,TGTGCCAGCAGTCCCCGGACAGTCACTCTCACCTACGAGCAGTACTTC
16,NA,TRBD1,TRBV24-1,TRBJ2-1,CATSDPTGKSSNEQFF,TGTGCCACCAGTGATCCGACAGGGAAATCAAGCAATGAGCAGTTCTTC
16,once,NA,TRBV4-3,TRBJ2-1,CASSQDWVAAYNEQFF,TGCGCCAGCAGCCAAGATTGGGTAGCGGCGTACAATGAGCAGTTCTTC
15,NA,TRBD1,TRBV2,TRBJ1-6,CASRGSGTVNSPLHF,TGTGCCAGCAGGGGTAGTGGGACAGTCAATTCACCCCTCCACTTT
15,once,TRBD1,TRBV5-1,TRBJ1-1,CASSGDRGLDTEAFF,TGCGCCAGCAGCGGTGACAGGGGGCTCGACACTGAAGCTTTCTTT
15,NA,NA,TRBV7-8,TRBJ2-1,CASSTYGGAYNEQFF,TGTGCCAGCAGCACCTACGGTGGAGCCTACAATGAGCAGTTCTTC
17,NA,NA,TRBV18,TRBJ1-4,CASSPHRGGLSIEKLFF,TGTGCCAGCTCACCTCATCGGGGGGGCCTAAGCATTGAAAAACTGTTTTTT
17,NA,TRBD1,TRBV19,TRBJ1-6,CASSRAVDRAQNSPLHF,TGTGCCAGTAGTCGCGCGGTCGACAGGGCCCAAAATTCACCCCTCCACTTT
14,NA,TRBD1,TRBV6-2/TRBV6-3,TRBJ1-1,CASTPGQGNTEAFF,TGTGCCAGCACCCCGGGACAGGGTAACACTGAAGCTTTCTTT
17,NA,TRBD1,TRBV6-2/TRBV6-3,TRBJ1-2,CASSYASGQGQLYGYTF,TGTGCCAGCAGTTACGCCTCGGGACAGGGCCAACTCTATGGCTACACCTTC
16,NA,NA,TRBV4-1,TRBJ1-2,CASSQVSGGIIGGYTF,TGCGCCAGCAGCCAAGTATCGGGGGGCATTATTGGTGGCTACACCTTC